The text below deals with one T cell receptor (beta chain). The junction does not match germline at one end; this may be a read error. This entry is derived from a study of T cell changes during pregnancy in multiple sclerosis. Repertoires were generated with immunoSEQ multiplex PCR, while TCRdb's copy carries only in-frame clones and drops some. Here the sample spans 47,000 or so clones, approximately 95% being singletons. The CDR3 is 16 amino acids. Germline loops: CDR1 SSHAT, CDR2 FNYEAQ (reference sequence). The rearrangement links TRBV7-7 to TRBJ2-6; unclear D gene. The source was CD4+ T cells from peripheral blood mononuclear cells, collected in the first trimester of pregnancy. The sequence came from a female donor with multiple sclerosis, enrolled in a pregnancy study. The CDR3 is CASSPVGPSGANVLTF. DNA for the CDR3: TGTGCTAGCAGCCCCGTTGGGCCCTCTGGGGCCAACGTCCTGACTTTC.